Below, 32 T cell receptor beta chains from the same sample are listed, as sequenced in a study of T cell clones after liver transplantation. The table came from immunoSEQ multiplex PCR; TCRdb's copy has only in-frame clones and leaves some out. The sample contains roughly 60,000 clones, 70% of which appear only once. The sample here was CD4+ T cells from blood, taken at the roughly 15-month timepoint. The receptors shown here come from a human patient who received a liver transplant. Some T cells may have originated in the graft donor.

The CDR3, as DNA: TGTGCCAGCAGCCAAGCAACGGGACAGGGTAACTATGGCTACACCTTC. This gives the protein CASSQATGQGNYGYTF. The chain is built from TRBV4-2 and TRBJ1-2; 9 bases map to TRBD1. The CDR3 extends over 16 amino acids. Germline lookup yields CDR1 LGHNA and CDR2 YNFKEQ. Trimming at V came to 1 base and at J to 1 base, leaving 4 bases not matched to a gene.

The chain has TRBV5-1 and TRBJ2-5; tentative D call: TRBD1 (5 bases). Germline loops: CDR1 SGHRS, CDR2 YFSETQ. The CDR3 has 14 residues. V was cut by 1 base and J by 1 base, with 8 bases left in between. CDR3 loop: CASSLQGIQETQYF. CDR3 nucleotide sequence: TGCGCCAGCAGCTTGCAGGGAATCCAAGAGACCCAGTACTTC.

This clone has a handful of counts. The chain combines TRBV7-2 with TRBJ2-4; D uncertain. This CDR3 has 16 amino acids. Per the germline V gene, CDR1 is SGHTA and CDR2 is FQGNSA. Trimming removed 1 base from V and 1 base from J, with 11 bases in between. The CDR3 region is CASSLVLLGAKNIQYF. The CDR3 nucleotides read TGTGCCAGCAGCTTAGTTTTACTGGGGGCCAAAAACATTCAGTACTTC.

The chain couples TRBV2 to TRBJ2-3, with 8 bases fitting TRBD2. CDR1 and CDR2 (germline): SNHLY, FYNNEI. V lost 7 bases to trimming and J lost 4 bases; unmatched junction nucleotides: 7. The CDR3 covers 14 residues. The chain's CDR3 is CASIPQTSADTQYF. CDR3 DNA sequence: TGTGCCAGCATCCCCCAGACTAGCGCAGATACGCAGTATTTT.

This clone came up once. The genes are TRBV5-4 and TRBJ2-5; unclear D gene. Per the germline V gene, CDR1 is SGHNT and CDR2 is YYREEE (reference sequence). The CDR3 totals 11 residues. Trimming pared 2 bases from V and 3 bases from J, leaving 2 bases between. CDR3 DNA: TGTGCCAGCAGCTTTGAAGAGACCCAGTACTTC. It encodes CASSFEETQYF.

The chain has TRBV15 and TRBJ1-4; maybe TRBD1 (5 bases). This CDR3 comprises 13 residues. The V gene's germline CDR1 is LNHNV and CDR2 YYDKDF (reference sequence). V was shortened by 3 bases and J by 5 bases, with 7 bases between the two germline ends. CDR3 nucleotide sequence: TGTGCCACCAGCAGGGGGGAGAATGAAAAACTGTTTTTT. Protein product: CATSRGENEKLFF. The full variable domain, with the rest looked up from reference TRBV15 and TRBJ1-4, is DAMVIQNPRYQVTQFGKPVTLSCSQTLNHNVMYWYQQKSSQAPKLLFHYYDKDFNNEADTPDNFQSRRPNTSFCFLDIRSPGLGDTAMYLCATSRGENEKLFFGSGTQLSVL.

This chain connects TRBV11-2 to TRBJ1-6; 10 bases map to TRBD1. The germline V gene encodes CDR1 SGHAT and CDR2 FQNNGV. The trim removed 6 bases at V and 10 bases at J, leaving 9 bases unmatched. This CDR3 contains 15 residues. CDR3 region: CASSTTGTGVSPLHF. Here the CDR3 DNA reads TGTGCCAGCAGTACAACCGGGACAGGGGTGTCACCCCTCCACTTT.

V usage is TRBV6-1 and J usage is TRBJ2-2, with D hard to call. The CDR3 runs 13 residues. Germline V gene lookup returns CDR1 MNHNS and CDR2 SASEGT. The germline V and J ends were trimmed by 6 bases and 1 base, with 6 bases remaining between them. The CDR3 bases are TGTGCCAGCAGCCCTGGGAACACCGGGGAGCTGTTTTTT. Its protein product is CASSPGNTGELFF.

The chain is built from TRBV30 and TRBJ2-1; 8 positions match TRBD2. The CDR3 runs 14 residues. Germline assignment: CDR1 GTSNPN and CDR2 SVGIG (reference sequence). The V segment lost 0 bases and the J segment 8 bases; nucleotides outside the gene matches: 6. As DNA, the CDR3 is TGTGCCTGGAGTGTGGGGACTAGTGTTGATGAGCAGTTCTTC. Translating gives CAWSVGTSVDEQFF.

V and J are TRBV5-1 and TRBJ2-1, with 8 nucleotides matching TRBD2. The germline gives CDR1 SGHRS, CDR2 YFSETQ. This CDR3 is 14 amino acids long. J gave up 8 bases and V 0 bases, and 4 bases lay outside the gene matches. In nucleotides, the CDR3 is TGCGCCAGCAGCTTGGACGGGACTAGTTATGAGCAGTTCTTC. This codes for CASSLDGTSYEQFF.

The chain links TRBV15 to TRBJ1-5; 12 bases are shared with TRBD1. This CDR3 region has 13 residues. CDR1 and CDR2 from the germline V gene are LNHNV and YYDKDF (reference sequence). The V gene end was trimmed by 6 bases and the J gene end by 8 bases; junction bases not matched to a gene: 2. CDR3 amino acids: CATRGTGGEPQHF. The CDR3, as DNA: TGTGCCACCAGGGGGACAGGGGGCGAGCCCCAGCATTTT.

This chain links TRBV14 with TRBJ1-4; a possible D gene is TRBD1 (6 bases). The CDR3 contains 14 residues. V was shortened by 3 bases and J by 8 bases, with 13 bases between the two germline ends. CDR1 is SGHDN, CDR2 FVKESK, per germline. The CDR3 loop reads CASSQGGPGEKLFF. The CDR3 DNA follows: TGTGCCAGCAGCCAGGGGGGGCCTGGGGAAAAACTGTTTTTT.

In its sample, this clone was seen a few times. The genes are TRBV11-1 and TRBJ2-1; 9 bases line up with TRBD1. The CDR3 is 16 amino acids. Trimming cost V 5 bases and J 0 bases; bases outside gene matches: 5. Looked up from germline, CDR1 is SGHAT and CDR2 is FQDESV (reference sequence). The chain's CDR3 is CASSPGQGSSYNEQFF. The CDR3 nucleotides read TGTGCCAGCAGCCCCGGACAGGGGAGCTCCTACAATGAGCAGTTCTTC.

V gene TRBV30 combines with J gene TRBJ2-3, with D uncertain. The germline gives CDR1 GTSNPN, CDR2 SVGIG (reference sequence). V was shortened by 5 bases and J by 0 bases, with 9 bases between the two germline ends. CDR3 length equals 13 residues. CDR3 region: CAWSAESTDTQYF. The CDR3 DNA reads TGTGCCTGGTCGGCGGAAAGCACAGATACGCAGTATTTT.

The genes are TRBV12-2 and TRBJ2-7; the table assigns TRBD2, which was not confirmed against the DNA. TRBV12-2 is an annotated pseudogene. The CDR3 totals 17 residues. CDR3 sequence: CAKSPLGLAGKLYEQYV. The CDR3 DNA reads TGTGCTAAGTCGCCCTTAGGTTTAGCGGGAAAACTTTACGAGCAGTACGTC.

The J gene is TRBJ1-1, the V gene TRBV27, with D perhaps matching TRBD1 (5 bases). CDR3 length equals 16 residues. Germline CDR1 reads MNHEY; CDR2 reads SMNVEV (reference sequence). Trimming removed 4 bases from V and 3 bases from J, with 18 bases in between. CDR3 sequence: CASSSEGFGGDTEAFF. DNA for the CDR3: TGTGCCAGCAGTTCGGAGGGGTTTGGGGGGGACACTGAAGCTTTCTTT.

This clone was seen repeatedly, ten times or more. Within the sample, other DNA sequences also encode this same CDR3. This chain joins TRBV7-6 and TRBJ1-3; D possibly corresponds to TRBD1 (5 bases). The CDR3 totals 14 residues. From germline, CDR1 is SGHVS and CDR2 FNYEAQ. The V and J ends lost 5 bases and 4 bases respectively, with 12 bases between them. CDR3 bases: TGTGCCAGCAGCCTCCGGGACGCAGGAAACACCATATATTTT. Translated, it gives CASSLRDAGNTIYF.

J is TRBJ2-1 and V is TRBV5-1; D may be TRBD1 or TRBD2 (6 bases each). Germline loops: CDR1 SGHRS, CDR2 YFSETQ. This CDR3 has 15 amino acids. The V end was cut by 0 bases, the J end by 3 bases, with 10 bases between. In DNA, the CDR3 is TGCGCCAGCAGCTTGGAGGAGGGGGTCTACAATGAGCAGTTCTTC. It encodes CASSLEEGVYNEQFF.

J is TRBJ2-3 and V is TRBV30, with D perhaps matching TRBD1 or TRBD2 (5 bases each). The length of the CDR3 is 13 residues. The germline CDR1 and CDR2 sequences are GTSNPN and SVGIG (reference sequence). Trimming removed 4 bases at V and 2 bases at J, with 10 bases between. In DNA, the CDR3 is TGTGCCTGGAATTCGGGGCTCACAGATACGCAGTATTTT. It is translated as CAWNSGLTDTQYF.

Only a few counts were recorded for this clone. The rearrangement links TRBV19 to TRBJ2-5; 7 bases fit TRBD2. J gave up 5 bases and V 8 bases, and 11 bases lay outside the gene matches. CDR1 LNHDA and CDR2 SQIVND come from the germline V gene (reference sequence). This CDR3 contains 14 residues. Written as DNA, the CDR3 is TGTGCCAGTGCCCCTAGCGGTCCTGGGGAGACCCAGTACTTC. Encoded protein: CASAPSGPGETQYF. The full variable domain, its missing parts supplied by reference TRBV19 and TRBJ2-5, is DGGITQSPKYLFRKEGQNVTLSCEQNLNHDAMYWYRQDPGQGLRLIYYSQIVNDFQKGDIAEGYSVSREKKESFPLTVTSAQKNPTAFYLCASAPSGPGETQYFGPGTRLLVL.

This clone was detected once. CDR3 bases: TGTGCCAGCAGCTTAGCGGGGGGATCCAAGCGGACCCAGTACTTC. It encodes CASSLAGGSKRTQYF. This chain connects TRBV7-9 to TRBJ2-5; TRBD2 is a possible D gene (6 bases). Germline V gene sequence: CDR1 SEHNR, CDR2 FQNEAQ (reference sequence). Trimming took off 0 bases at V and 7 bases at J, with 15 bases between the two ends. The CDR3 covers 15 residues.

This clone was observed once. The genes are TRBV29-1 and TRBJ2-3, with TRBD2 matching 7 bases. Germline trimming cut 6 bases from V and 1 base from J; bases unmatched to any gene: 7. The CDR3 totals 14 residues. CDR1 SQVTM and CDR2 ANQGSEA come from the germline V gene. CDR3 sequence: CSVGLGGGTDTQYF. The CDR3 nucleotides are TGCAGCGTGGGTTTGGGGGGGGGCACAGATACGCAGTATTTT.

CDR3 amino acids: CASSIFAGDSGNTIYF. The CDR3 nucleotides are TGTGCCAGTAGTATCTTTGCAGGCGACTCTGGAAACACCATATATTTT. The rearrangement links TRBV19 to TRBJ1-3; D is undetermined. CDR3 length: 16 residues. Trimming took 3 bases from V and 0 from J, leaving 12 bases between them. In germline, CDR1 is LNHDA, CDR2 SQIVND (reference sequence).

The genes are TRBV19 and TRBJ2-1; 10 positions match TRBD2. The CDR3 covers 17 residues. The V and J ends lost 4 bases and 0 bases, in that order; junction bases with no gene match: 6. Germline V gene sequence: CDR1 LNHDA, CDR2 SQIVND (reference sequence). The CDR3 loop reads CASSRRLAGDSYNEQFF. CDR3 nucleotide sequence: TGTGCCAGTAGTAGGAGGCTAGCGGGAGACTCCTACAATGAGCAGTTCTTC.

The chain couples TRBV30 to TRBJ2-1, with D possibly TRBD2 on 5 matching bases. The CDR3 is made up of 11 amino acids. V was trimmed by 0 bases and J by 9 bases, leaving 6 bases between them. In germline, CDR1 is GTSNPN, CDR2 SVGIG (reference sequence). The chain's CDR3 is CAWSVRGEQFF. CDR3 sequence (DNA): TGTGCCTGGAGTGTCCGGGGTGAGCAGTTCTTC. Combining the CDR3 with reference TRBV30 and TRBJ2-1 gives the whole variable domain SQTIHQWPATLVQPVGSPLSLECTVEGTSNPNLYWYRQAAGRGLQLLFYSVGIGQISSEVPQNLSASRPQDRQFILSSKKLLLSDSGFYLCAWSVRGEQFFGPGTRLTVL.

The rearrangement links TRBV19 to TRBJ2-4, with D perhaps assigned TRBD1 or TRBD2 (6 bases each). CDR3 size: 20 residues. CDR1 is LNHDA, CDR2 SQIVND, per germline (reference sequence). V was clipped by 4 bases and J by 5 bases, with 30 bases between them. CDR3 sequence (DNA): TGTGCCAGTAGTAAATATAGAAGGGGGACTTTCCCCGCGGCCGAAAACATTCAGTACTTC. Translation gives CASSKYRRGTFPAAENIQYF.

This CDR3 reads CSACTGANTEAFF. CDR3 bases: TGCAGCGCCTGCACAGGGGCGAACACTGAAGCTTTCTTT. The V gene is TRBV29-1, the J gene TRBJ1-1; 7 bases are shared with TRBD1. The J segment lost 1 base and the V segment lost 7 bases, leaving 6 bases of the junction unmatched. Germline V gene data show CDR1 as SQVTM and CDR2 as ANQGSEA. This CDR3 has 13 amino acids.

The genes are TRBV11-3 and TRBJ1-1, with D unresolved. The CDR3 totals 12 residues. Germline loops: CDR1 SGHNT, CDR2 YENEEA. V was cut by 5 bases and J by 3 bases, with 7 bases left in between. The CDR3 region has the DNA TGTGCCAGCAGCCTTCTTGACACTGAAGCTTTCTTT. It yields the protein CASSLLDTEAFF.

The chain combines TRBV5-8 with TRBJ2-1; D is perhaps TRBD1 (6 bases). This CDR3 spans 14 amino acids. Trimming took 7 bases from V and 3 from J, leaving 14 bases between them. Per the germline V gene, CDR1 is SGHTS and CDR2 is YDEGEE. The CDR3 region has the DNA TGTGCCAGCGACAGGCAGGGGAACTACAATGAGCAGTTCTTC. It yields the protein CASDRQGNYNEQFF.

The chain links TRBV19 to TRBJ1-3, with a weak D call TRBD1 (6 bases). CDR1 is LNHDA and CDR2 is SQIVND in the germline V gene (reference sequence). V gave up 1 base and J gave up 0 bases, with 13 bases separating them. The CDR3 covers 17 residues. The CDR3 DNA sequence: TGTGCCAGTAGTATAGCTCAGGGGACTCGCTCTGGAAACACCATATATTTT. Amino acids: CASSIAQGTRSGNTIYF.

The chain recombines TRBV30 with TRBJ2-7; D is possibly TRBD1 (6 bases). CDR1 and CDR2 from the germline V gene are GTSNPN and SVGIG (reference sequence). The CDR3 sequence is 14 residues long. With 4 bases removed from V and 0 bases from J, the gap between germline ends came to 13 bases. The CDR3 DNA reads as TGTGCCTGGAAAAAGGACAGTTACTCCTACGAGCAGTACTTC. Amino acid sequence: CAWKKDSYSYEQYF.

The gene calls are TRBV11-2 and TRBJ1-1, with 7 bases matching TRBD1. This CDR3 has 16 amino acids. V was clipped by 0 bases and J by 0 bases; unmatched bases: 4. Germline V gene lookup returns CDR1 SGHAT and CDR2 FQNNGV. CDR3 DNA: TGTGCCAGCAGCTTAGAGGCGACAGGGTTGAACACTGAAGCTTTCTTT. Its translation: CASSLEATGLNTEAFF.